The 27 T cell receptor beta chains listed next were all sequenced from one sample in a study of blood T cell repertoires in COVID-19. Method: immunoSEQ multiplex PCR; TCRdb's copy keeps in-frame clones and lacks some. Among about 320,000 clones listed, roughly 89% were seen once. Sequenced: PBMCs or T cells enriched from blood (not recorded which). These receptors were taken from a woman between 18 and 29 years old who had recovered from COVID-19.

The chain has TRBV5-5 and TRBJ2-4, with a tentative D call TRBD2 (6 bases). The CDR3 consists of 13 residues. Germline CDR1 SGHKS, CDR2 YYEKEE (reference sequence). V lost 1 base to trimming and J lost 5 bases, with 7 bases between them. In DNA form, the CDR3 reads TGTGCCAGCAGCTTGACGGGGGAAAACATTCAGTACTTC. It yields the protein CASSLTGENIQYF. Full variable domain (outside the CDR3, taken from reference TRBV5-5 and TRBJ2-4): DAGVTQSPTHLIKTRGQQVTLRCSPISGHKSVSWYQQVLGQGPQFIFQYYEKEERGRGNFPDRFSARQFPNYSSELNVNALLLGDSALYLCASSLTGENIQYFGAGTRLSVL.

CDR3 in DNA: TGTGCCAGCAGTTCCCCGGGACAGGGCAACTATGGCTACACCTTC. Its protein product is CASSSPGQGNYGYTF. The chain joins TRBV6-2 or TRBV6-3 to TRBJ1-2; 9 bases agree with TRBD1. Germline V CDR1 and CDR2: MNHEY, SVGEGT. V dropped 4 bases and J dropped 2; count of bases not matched to a gene: 5. This CDR3 contains 15 residues.

CDR3: CASNTHRETQYF. CDR3 nucleotide sequence: TGTGCCAGCAATACACACAGAGAGACCCAGTACTTC. The V and J genes are TRBV6-5 and TRBJ2-5; D is uncertain. Trimming removed 7 bases from V and 4 bases from J, with 10 bases in between. The CDR3 has 12 residues. CDR1 is MNHEY and CDR2 is SVGAGI in the germline V gene.

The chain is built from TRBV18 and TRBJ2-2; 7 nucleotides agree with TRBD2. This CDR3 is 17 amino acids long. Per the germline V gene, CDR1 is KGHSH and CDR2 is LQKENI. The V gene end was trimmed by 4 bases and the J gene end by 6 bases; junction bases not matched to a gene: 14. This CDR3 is CASSREPTSATSGELFF. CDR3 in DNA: TGTGCCAGCTCACGCGAGCCAACTAGCGCGACGTCCGGGGAGCTGTTTTTT.

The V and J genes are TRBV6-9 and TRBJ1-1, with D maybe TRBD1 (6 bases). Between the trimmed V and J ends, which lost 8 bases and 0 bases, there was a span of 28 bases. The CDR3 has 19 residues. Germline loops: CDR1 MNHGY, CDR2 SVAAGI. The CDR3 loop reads CASLKPRVLKGGMNTEAFF. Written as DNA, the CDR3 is TGTGCCAGCCTGAAACCCCGGGTCTTGAAGGGGGGGATGAACACTGAAGCTTTCTTT.

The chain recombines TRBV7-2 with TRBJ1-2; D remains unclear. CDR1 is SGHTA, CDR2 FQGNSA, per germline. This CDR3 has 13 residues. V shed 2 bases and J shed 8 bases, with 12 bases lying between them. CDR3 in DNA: TGTGCCAGCAGCTTACGGGATGGTTCAGGCTACACCTTC. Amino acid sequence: CASSLRDGSGYTF.

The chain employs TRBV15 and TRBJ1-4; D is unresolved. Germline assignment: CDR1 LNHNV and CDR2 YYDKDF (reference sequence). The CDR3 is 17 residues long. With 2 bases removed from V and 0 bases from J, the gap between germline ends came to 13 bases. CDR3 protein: CATSRLYDKATNEKLFF. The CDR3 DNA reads TGTGCCACCAGCAGATTGTACGACAAAGCAACTAATGAAAAACTGTTTTTT.

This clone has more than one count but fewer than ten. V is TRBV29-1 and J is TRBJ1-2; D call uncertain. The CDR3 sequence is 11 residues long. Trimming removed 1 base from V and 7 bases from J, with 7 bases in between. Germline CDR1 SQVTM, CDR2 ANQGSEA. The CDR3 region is CSVEVATGYTF. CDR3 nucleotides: TGCAGCGTTGAAGTAGCAACTGGCTACACCTTC.

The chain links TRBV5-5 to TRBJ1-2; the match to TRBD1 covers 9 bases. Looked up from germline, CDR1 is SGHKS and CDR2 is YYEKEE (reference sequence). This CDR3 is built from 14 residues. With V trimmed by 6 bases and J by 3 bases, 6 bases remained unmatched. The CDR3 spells CASTHRGQDYGYTF. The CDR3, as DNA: TGTGCCAGCACTCACAGGGGGCAGGACTATGGCTACACCTTC.

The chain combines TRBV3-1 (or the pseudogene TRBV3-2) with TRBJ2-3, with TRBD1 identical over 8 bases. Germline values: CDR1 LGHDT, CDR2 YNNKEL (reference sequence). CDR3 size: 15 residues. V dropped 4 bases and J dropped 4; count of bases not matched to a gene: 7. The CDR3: CASSLSDREPDTQYF. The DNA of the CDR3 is TGTGCCAGCAGCCTATCGGACAGGGAACCAGATACGCAGTATTTT.

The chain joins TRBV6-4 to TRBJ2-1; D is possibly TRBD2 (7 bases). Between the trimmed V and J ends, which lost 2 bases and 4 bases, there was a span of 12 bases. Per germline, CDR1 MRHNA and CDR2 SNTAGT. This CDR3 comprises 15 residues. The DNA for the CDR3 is TGTGCCAGCAGTGACACGGAGGGGGGGTACAATGAGCAGTTCTTC. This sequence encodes CASSDTEGGYNEQFF.

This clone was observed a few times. The CDR3 reads CAWNRGVGYGYTF. CDR3 coding DNA: TGTGCCTGGAACAGGGGGGTAGGCTATGGCTACACCTTC. V gene TRBV30 combines with J gene TRBJ1-2; 8 nucleotides line up with TRBD1. The CDR3 contains 13 residues. The trim removed 4 bases at V and 4 bases at J, leaving 5 bases unmatched. Germline V gives CDR1 GTSNPN, CDR2 SVGIG (reference sequence).

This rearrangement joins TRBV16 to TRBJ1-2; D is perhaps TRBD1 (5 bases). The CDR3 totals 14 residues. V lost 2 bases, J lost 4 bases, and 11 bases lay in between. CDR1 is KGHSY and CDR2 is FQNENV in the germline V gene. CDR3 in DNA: TGTGCCAGCAGCCAAGGCAGGGTTCTCTATGGCTACACCTTC. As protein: CASSQGRVLYGYTF.

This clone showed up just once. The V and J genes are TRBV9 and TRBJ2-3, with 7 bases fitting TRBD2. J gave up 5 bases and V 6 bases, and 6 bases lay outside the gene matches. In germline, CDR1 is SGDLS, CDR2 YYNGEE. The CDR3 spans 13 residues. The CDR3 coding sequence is TGTGCCAGCAACACCTTAGCGGGAGATACGCAGTATTTT. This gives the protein CASNTLAGDTQYF.

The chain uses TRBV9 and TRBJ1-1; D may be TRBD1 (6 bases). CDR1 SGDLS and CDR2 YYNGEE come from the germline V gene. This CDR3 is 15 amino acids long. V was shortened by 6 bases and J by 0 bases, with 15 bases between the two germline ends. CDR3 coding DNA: TGTGCCAGCAACAGGGCAGGGACCATGAACACTGAAGCTTTCTTT. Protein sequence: CASNRAGTMNTEAFF.

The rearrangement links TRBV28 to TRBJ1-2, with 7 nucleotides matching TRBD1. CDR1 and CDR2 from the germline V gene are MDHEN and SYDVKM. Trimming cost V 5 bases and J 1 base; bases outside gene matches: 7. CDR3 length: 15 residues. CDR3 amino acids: CASSPRGQVNYGYTF. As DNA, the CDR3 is TGTGCCAGCAGTCCGAGGGGGCAGGTTAACTATGGCTACACCTTC.

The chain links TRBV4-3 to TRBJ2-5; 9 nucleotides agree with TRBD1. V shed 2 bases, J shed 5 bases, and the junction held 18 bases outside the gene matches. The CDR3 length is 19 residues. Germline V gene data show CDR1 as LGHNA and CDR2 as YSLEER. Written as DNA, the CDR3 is TGCGCCAGCAGCCAACAGGCCGGCTATGGGACAGGGAGGGGGGAGACCCAGTACTTC. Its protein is CASSQQAGYGTGRGETQYF.

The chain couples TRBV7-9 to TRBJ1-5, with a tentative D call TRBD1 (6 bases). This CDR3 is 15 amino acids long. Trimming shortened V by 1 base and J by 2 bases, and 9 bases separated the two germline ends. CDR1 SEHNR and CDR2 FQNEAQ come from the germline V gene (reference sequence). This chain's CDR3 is CASSLGSGGNQPQHF. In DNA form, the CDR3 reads TGTGCCAGCAGCTTAGGTTCAGGGGGCAATCAGCCCCAGCATTTT.

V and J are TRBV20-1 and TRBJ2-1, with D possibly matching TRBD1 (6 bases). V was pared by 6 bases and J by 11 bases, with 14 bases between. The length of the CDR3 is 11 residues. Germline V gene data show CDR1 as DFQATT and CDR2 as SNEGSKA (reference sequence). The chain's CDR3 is CSARQGSQQFF. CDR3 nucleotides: TGCAGTGCGCGCCAGGGGTCCCAGCAGTTCTTC.

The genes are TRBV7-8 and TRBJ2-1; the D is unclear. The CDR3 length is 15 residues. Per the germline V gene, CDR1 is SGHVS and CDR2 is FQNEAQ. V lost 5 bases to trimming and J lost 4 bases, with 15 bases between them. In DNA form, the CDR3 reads TGTGCCAGCAGCCCCGACACCAAACCTTACAATGAGCAGTTCTTC. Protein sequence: CASSPDTKPYNEQFF.

CDR3 region: CASSPGGFGNQPQHF. CDR3 bases: TGTGCCAGCAGCCCAGGGGGATTTGGCAATCAGCCCCAGCATTTT. The V gene is TRBV9, the J gene TRBJ1-5, with TRBD1 matching over 7 bases. The germline V gene encodes CDR1 SGDLS and CDR2 YYNGEE. The CDR3 spans 15 residues. V shed 4 bases and J 2 bases; nucleotides not matched to a gene: 6. Full variable domain (rest looked up from reference TRBV9 and TRBJ1-5): DSGVTQTPKHLITATGQRVTLRCSPRSGDLSVYWYQQSLDQGLQFLIQYYNGEERAKGNILERFSAQQFPDLHSELNLSSLELGDSALYFCASSPGGFGNQPQHFGDGTRLSIL.

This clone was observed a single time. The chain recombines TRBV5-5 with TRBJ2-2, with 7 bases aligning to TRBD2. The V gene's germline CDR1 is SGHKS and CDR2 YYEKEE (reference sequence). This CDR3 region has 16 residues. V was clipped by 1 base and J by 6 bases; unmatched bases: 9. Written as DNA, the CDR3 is TGTGCCAGCAGCTTGTGGCGGGAGCTGGTCGCCGGGGAGCTGTTTTTT. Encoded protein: CASSLWRELVAGELFF.

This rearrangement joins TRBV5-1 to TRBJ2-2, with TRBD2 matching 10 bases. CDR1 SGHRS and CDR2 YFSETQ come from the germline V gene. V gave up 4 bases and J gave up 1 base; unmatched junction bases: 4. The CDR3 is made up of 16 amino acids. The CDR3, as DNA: TGCGCCAGCAGCGAGGCTAGCGGGGGGAACACCGGGGAGCTGTTTTTT. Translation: CASSEASGGNTGELFF. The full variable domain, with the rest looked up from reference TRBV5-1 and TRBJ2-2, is KAGVTQTPRYLIKTRGQQVTLSCSPISGHRSVSWYQQTPGQGLQFLFEYFSETQRNKGNFPGRFSGRQFSNSRSEMNVSTLELGDSALYLCASSEASGGNTGELFFGEGSRLTVL.

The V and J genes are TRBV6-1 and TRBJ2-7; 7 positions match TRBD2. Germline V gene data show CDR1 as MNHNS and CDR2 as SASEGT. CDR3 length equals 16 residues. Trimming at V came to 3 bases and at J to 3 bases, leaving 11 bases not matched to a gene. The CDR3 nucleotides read TGTGCCAGCAGTGATGGGGGGAGGGTCGGACTCTACGAGCAGTACTTC. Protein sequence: CASSDGGRVGLYEQYF.

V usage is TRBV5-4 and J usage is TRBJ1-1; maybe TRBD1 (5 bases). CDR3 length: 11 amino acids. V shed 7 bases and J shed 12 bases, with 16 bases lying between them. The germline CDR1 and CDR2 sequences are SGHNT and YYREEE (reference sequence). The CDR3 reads CASSDRGETFF. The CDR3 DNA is TGTGCCAGCTCCGACCGGGGGGAAACTTTCTTT.

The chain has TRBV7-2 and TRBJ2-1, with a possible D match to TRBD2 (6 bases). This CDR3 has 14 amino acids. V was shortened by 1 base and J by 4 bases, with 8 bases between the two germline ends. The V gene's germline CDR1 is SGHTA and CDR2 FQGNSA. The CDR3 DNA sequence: TGTGCCAGCAGCTTAGAGGGAGGTTACAATGAGCAGTTCTTC. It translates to CASSLEGGYNEQFF.

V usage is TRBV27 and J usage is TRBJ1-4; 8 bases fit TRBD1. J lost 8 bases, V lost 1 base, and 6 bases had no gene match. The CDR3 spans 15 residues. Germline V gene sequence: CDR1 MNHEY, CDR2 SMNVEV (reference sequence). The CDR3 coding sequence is TGTGCCAGCAGTTTATTTCAGGGGGCTAGGGAAAAACTGTTTTTT. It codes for CASSLFQGAREKLFF.